A selection of T cell receptor beta chains follows, all from one sample in a study of shared clonotypes between healthy human individuals. The method was immunoSEQ multiplex PCR; TCRdb's version includes in-frame clones alone and lacks a portion of them. Altogether about 79,000 clones are present, about 63% being singletons, with the ten largest covering 51%. Sample: memory CD8+ T cells sorted from blood. The receptors were sampled from a young man in good health. Both conserved end residues are part of each CDR3. Each record gives: clone size, J gene, D gene, V gene, CDR3 length, CDR3 protein, CDR3 DNA. The D gene is left open where the match is weak. Some rows have no size entry. The others give once, few or many, or a class for an expanded clone.

size: -
J: TRBJ1-5
D: TRBD1
V: TRBV27
length: 15
CDR3: CASSPRDRGHQPQHF
DNA: TGTGCCAGCAGTCCTAGGGACAGGGGGCATCAGCCCCAGCATTTT

size: few
J: TRBJ1-5
D: -
V: TRBV6-6
length: 16
CDR3: CASSPLTGSGNQPQHF
DNA: TGTGCCAGCAGCCCTCTTACGGGGTCGGGAAATCAGCCCCAGCATTTT

size: -
J: TRBJ1-1
D: -
V: TRBV27
length: 14
CDR3: CASSRTQGITEAFF
DNA: TGTGCCAGCAGTAGAACCCAGGGGATCACTGAAGCTTTCTTT

size: -
J: TRBJ2-1
D: -
V: TRBV11-2
length: 15
CDR3: CASSAGRTRYNEQFF
DNA: TGTGCCAGCAGCGCGGGTCGGACTCGATACAATGAGCAGTTCTTC

size: -
J: TRBJ2-3
D: -
V: TRBV5-1
length: 14
CDR3: CASSPQKGTDTQYF
DNA: TGCGCCAGCAGCCCCCAAAAAGGCACAGATACGCAGTATTTT

size: few
J: TRBJ1-2
D: -
V: TRBV10-3
length: 17
CDR3: CAISTGFGDSFDYGYTF
DNA: TGTGCCATCAGTACCGGGTTCGGGGATTCGTTTGACTATGGCTACACCTTC

size: -
J: TRBJ2-1
D: TRBD2
V: TRBV7-8
length: 17
CDR3: CASSSPTPAGGGNEQFF
DNA: TGTGCCAGCAGCTCCCCTACCCCAGCGGGAGGAGGCAATGAGCAGTTCTTC

size: -
J: TRBJ2-2
D: -
V: TRBV14
length: 13
CDR3: CASSKYNTGELFF
DNA: TGTGCCAGCAGCAAATACAACACCGGGGAGCTGTTTTTT

size: -
J: TRBJ2-3
D: -
V: TRBV11-3
length: 15
CDR3: CASSPPGASTDTQYF
DNA: TGTGCCAGCAGTCCACCCGGGGCTAGCACAGATACGCAGTATTTT

size: -
J: TRBJ1-1
D: TRBD1
V: TRBV14
length: 13
CDR3: CASSPTYRGIAFF
DNA: TGTGCCAGCAGCCCCACTTACAGGGGGATCGCTTTCTTT

size: few
J: TRBJ2-3
D: -
V: TRBV27
length: 14
CDR3: CASSSYRDTDTQYF
DNA: TGTGCCAGCAGTTCTTACAGGGACACAGATACGCAGTATTTT

size: few
J: TRBJ2-1
D: -
V: TRBV2
length: 12
CDR3: CASSAGSNEQFF
DNA: TGTGCCAGCAGTGCGGGAAGCAATGAGCAGTTCTTC

size: -
J: TRBJ2-7
D: TRBD2
V: TRBV15
length: 14
CDR3: CATSLGDGGDEQYF
DNA: TGTGCCACCAGCCTCGGCGATGGGGGGGACGAGCAGTACTTC